Presented here are 28 T cell receptor beta chains from one specimen sequenced in a study of blood T cell repertoires in COVID-19. Clones were read by immunoSEQ multiplex PCR, and TCRdb kept only the in-frame ones, dropping some. The sample consists of tens of thousands of clones, about 86% of them appearing once. Sequencing used peripheral blood. All receptors come from a man in his fifties or sixties with active COVID-19.

The chain links TRBV6-1 to TRBJ2-1, with 9 bases aligning to TRBD2. The CDR3 totals 15 residues. Trimming at V came to 1 base and at J to 6 bases, leaving 4 bases not matched to a gene. Germline lookup yields CDR1 MNHNS and CDR2 SASEGT. CDR3 in DNA: TGTGCCAGCAGTGAAGAGGCTAGCGGGGCCAATGAGCAGTTCTTC. Translation gives CASSEEASGANEQFF.

Only a few counts were recorded for this clone. This chain joins TRBV7-9 and TRBJ1-1; no clear D gene. The CDR3 is 13 amino acids. Germline V lookup: CDR1 SEHNR, CDR2 FQNEAQ (reference sequence). V lost 8 bases, J lost 5 bases, and 15 bases lay in between. CDR3 sequence (DNA): TGTGCCAGCTCGGAGACGGGAGCTACTGAAGCTTTCTTT. Its translation: CASSETGATEAFF.

The rearrangement joins TRBV5-4 to TRBJ2-1; D is possibly TRBD2 (5 bases). Germline CDR1 and CDR2: SGHNT and YYREEE (reference sequence). Trimming cost V 3 bases and J 2 bases, with 15 bases left between them. The CDR3 contains 16 residues. DNA for the CDR3: TGTGCCAGCAGCTGGCGCGTCCCGGGAACCTACAATGAGCAGTTCTTC. Protein: CASSWRVPGTYNEQFF.

The rearrangement joins TRBV2 to TRBJ1-1, with 8 bases identical to TRBD1. Germline assignment: CDR1 SNHLY and CDR2 FYNNEI. This CDR3 comprises 14 residues. V was clipped by 3 bases and J by 1 base; unmatched bases: 1. The CDR3 DNA reads as TGTGCCAGCAGTGACGGACAGGGGAACACTGAAGCTTTCTTT. It is translated as CASSDGQGNTEAFF.

The chain has TRBV9 and TRBJ2-2; the D is unclear. Germline V gene data show CDR1 as SGDLS and CDR2 as YYNGEE. Trimming pared 7 bases from V and 0 bases from J, leaving 10 bases between. The CDR3 has 14 residues. The CDR3 loop reads CASRRLTNTGELFF. The CDR3 region has the DNA TGTGCCAGCCGGAGACTGACGAACACCGGGGAGCTGTTTTTT.

The V and J genes are TRBV18 and TRBJ2-1; the D is unclear. V was cut by 2 bases and J by 0 bases, with 8 bases left in between. CDR3 length: 15 amino acids. CDR1 is KGHSH and CDR2 is LQKENI in the germline V gene. CDR3 region: CASSPGQSSYNEQFF. The CDR3, as DNA: TGTGCCAGCTCACCAGGGCAATCCTCCTACAATGAGCAGTTCTTC.

This chain uses TRBV5-8 with TRBJ2-5; no definite D call. Per germline, CDR1 SGHTS and CDR2 YDEGEE. V was clipped by 2 bases and J by 7 bases, with 12 bases between them. The CDR3 contains 13 residues. The CDR3 region is CASSFFLTGTQYF. CDR3 nucleotides: TGTGCCAGCAGCTTTTTTCTAACGGGGACCCAGTACTTC.

This chain connects TRBV5-5 to TRBJ2-5; tentative D call: TRBD1 (6 bases). Germline assignment: CDR1 SGHKS and CDR2 YYEKEE (reference sequence). The CDR3 totals 15 residues. V lost 0 bases and J lost 2, with 11 bases in between. Written as DNA, the CDR3 is TGTGCCAGCAGCTTGGGAGGGACAAATCAAGAGACCCAGTACTTC. It translates to CASSLGGTNQETQYF.

As to this clone: In the same sample, other DNA sequences code for this CDR3. The chain has TRBV5-5 and TRBJ2-7, with 10 bases that match TRBD1. V trimming: 4 bases; J trimming: 3 bases; junction bases outside the gene matches: 7. Germline CDR1 is SGHKS and CDR2 is YYEKEE (reference sequence). This CDR3 has 15 amino acids. CDR3 sequence (DNA): TGTGCCAGCAGCGATAACCGGGACAGGGGCTACGAGCAGTACTTC. This translates into CASSDNRDRGYEQYF.

This rearrangement joins TRBV5-1 to TRBJ1-2, with TRBD1 as a possible D gene (5 bases). From germline, CDR1 is SGHRS and CDR2 YFSETQ. This CDR3 contains 15 residues. V lost 1 base to trimming and J lost 8 bases, with 18 bases between them. The CDR3 here is CASSLFPGPMGGYTF. CDR3 coding DNA: TGCGCCAGCAGCTTGTTCCCAGGGCCTATGGGGGGCTACACCTTC.

The chain recombines TRBV3-1 (or the pseudogene TRBV3-2) with TRBJ2-2; 9 bases fit TRBD2. The CDR3 contains 18 residues. V shed 2 bases and J 5 bases; nucleotides not matched to a gene: 12. CDR1 is LGHDT, CDR2 YNNKEL, per germline (reference sequence). The CDR3 DNA follows: TGTGCCAGCAGCCAACTGGCGGGAGGGCCCCGGGGGACCGGGGAGCTGTTTTTT. Translating gives CASSQLAGGPRGTGELFF.

This clone has a single count. The chain couples TRBV27 to TRBJ1-4, with 10 bases aligning to TRBD1. The trim removed 8 bases at V and 8 bases at J, leaving 8 bases unmatched. This CDR3 has 14 amino acids. Germline CDR1 is MNHEY and CDR2 is SMNVEV (reference sequence). The CDR3 DNA follows: TGTGCCAGCGCCGGGACAGGGGTTTTCGAAAAACTGTTTTTT. This encodes CASAGTGVFEKLFF.

The chain carries TRBV6-2 or TRBV6-3 and TRBJ2-1, with a weak D call TRBD2 (5 bases). CDR1 and CDR2 from the germline V gene are MNHEY and SVGEGT. This CDR3 is 14 amino acids long. With 5 bases removed from V and 7 bases from J, the gap between germline ends came to 15 bases. The CDR3 loop reads CASSTILRGNEQFF. The CDR3 region has the DNA TGTGCCAGCAGTACCATTCTCCGCGGGAATGAGCAGTTCTTC.

The chain joins TRBV29-1 to TRBJ2-1; TRBD1 matches at 9 bases. CDR1 and CDR2 (germline): SQVTM, ANQGSEA. J was trimmed by 2 bases and V by 1 base; bases with no gene match: 3. CDR3 length: 15 amino acids. The CDR3 coding sequence is TGCAGCGTTGAAGGGACAGGGGTCACCTACAATGAGCAGTTCTTC. This encodes CSVEGTGVTYNEQFF.

The chain combines TRBV19 with TRBJ1-1; 7 positions match TRBD1. V trimming: 5 bases; J trimming: 5 bases; junction bases outside the gene matches: 11. Looked up from germline, CDR1 is LNHDA and CDR2 is SQIVND (reference sequence). CDR3 length: 15 residues. CDR3 sequence reads: CASSPQINRGTEAFF. CDR3 sequence (DNA): TGTGCCAGTAGTCCTCAGATAAACAGGGGAACTGAAGCTTTCTTT.

This chain connects TRBV24-1 to TRBJ2-3, with a tentative D call TRBD2 (6 bases). V lost 4 bases, J lost 1 base, and 14 bases lay in between. Looked up from germline, CDR1 is KGHDR and CDR2 is SFDVKD. CDR3 length equals 16 residues. This CDR3 reads CATSDPGLGGTDTQYF. The CDR3 DNA reads TGTGCCACCAGTGACCCGGGACTTGGGGGCACAGATACGCAGTATTTT.

The V call is TRBV5-4, the J call TRBJ2-5; possible D gene TRBD1, 5 bases. V lost 3 bases and J lost 1, with 7 bases in between. Germline V gene lookup returns CDR1 SGHNT and CDR2 YYREEE (reference sequence). CDR3 length: 13 residues. The CDR3: CASSWQGQETQYF. For the CDR3, the DNA is TGTGCCAGCAGCTGGCAGGGCCAAGAGACCCAGTACTTC.

This sequence joins TRBV5-1 and TRBJ1-2; D not certain. The CDR3 extends over 14 amino acids. CDR1 is SGHRS and CDR2 is YFSETQ in the germline V gene. Trimming cost V 0 bases and J 2 bases, with 8 bases left between them. CDR3 amino acids: CASSLERLNYGYTF. DNA for the CDR3: TGCGCCAGCAGCTTGGAGAGGCTCAACTATGGCTACACCTTC. Full variable domain (rest looked up from reference TRBV5-1 and TRBJ1-2): KAGVTQTPRYLIKTRGQQVTLSCSPISGHRSVSWYQQTPGQGLQFLFEYFSETQRNKGNFPGRFSGRQFSNSRSEMNVSTLELGDSALYLCASSLERLNYGYTFGSGTRLTVV.

The rearrangement links TRBV30 to TRBJ1-1, with 7 bases that match TRBD1. The ends lost 0 bases at V and 1 base at J; junction bases unmatched: 2. The germline CDR1 and CDR2 sequences are GTSNPN and SVGIG (reference sequence). The CDR3 is made up of 14 amino acids. CDR3 loop: CAWSVGTANTEAFF. CDR3 sequence (DNA): TGTGCCTGGAGTGTCGGGACAGCGAACACTGAAGCTTTCTTT.

The CDR3 loop reads CASRGHPLTYNEQFF. For the CDR3, the DNA is TGTGCCAGCAGAGGACATCCTTTAACCTACAATGAGCAGTTCTTC. This chain connects TRBV2 to TRBJ2-1, with D possibly matching TRBD1 (5 bases). This CDR3 region has 15 residues. CDR1 SNHLY and CDR2 FYNNEI come from the germline V gene. Trimming cost V 6 bases and J 2 bases, with 14 bases left between them.

As for this clone: The same CDR3 arises from other DNA sequences in this sample as well. This chain joins TRBV5-5 and TRBJ2-5; D may be TRBD1 (5 bases). Trimming took off 4 bases at V and 5 bases at J, with 9 bases between the two ends. CDR1 and CDR2 (germline): SGHKS, YYEKEE (reference sequence). CDR3 length: 12 amino acids. CDR3 in amino acids: CASSRGWETQYF. The DNA of the CDR3 is TGTGCCAGCAGCAGGGGATGGGAGACCCAGTACTTC.

J is TRBJ1-5 and V is TRBV6-5; TRBD1 might be the D (6 bases). V was shortened by 7 bases and J by 0 bases, with 13 bases between the two germline ends. Germline CDR1 and CDR2: MNHEY and SVGAGI. CDR3 length equals 15 residues. CDR3 region: CASIKDRSSNQPQHF. CDR3 sequence (DNA): TGTGCCAGCATCAAAGACAGGTCTAGCAATCAGCCCCAGCATTTT.

The chain links TRBV6-5 to TRBJ1-5, with a weak D call TRBD1 (6 bases). Germline CDR1 MNHEY, CDR2 SVGAGI. V was shortened by 3 bases and J by 0 bases, with 9 bases between the two germline ends. The CDR3 contains 15 residues. The CDR3, as DNA: TGTGCCAGCAGTTATTACAGGGATAGCAATCAGCCCCAGCATTTT. This codes for CASSYYRDSNQPQHF.

The genes are TRBV2 and TRBJ2-1; TRBD2 aligns across 8 bases. Germline CDR1 is SNHLY and CDR2 is FYNNEI. The V gene end was trimmed by 6 bases and the J gene end by 3 bases; junction bases not matched to a gene: 19. The CDR3 totals 19 residues. CDR3 protein: CASRRGEDIAGQDYNEQFF. The CDR3 nucleotides are TGTGCCAGCAGGCGGGGTGAGGACATAGCGGGGCAAGACTACAATGAGCAGTTCTTC.

The V call is TRBV18, the J call TRBJ2-3, with D possibly matching TRBD1 (6 bases). The CDR3 loop spans 14 amino acids. The ends were cut back, 3 bases at V and 4 bases at J, with 11 bases in the middle. Germline V CDR1 and CDR2: KGHSH, LQKENI. CDR3 DNA: TGTGCCAGCTCACCGGGACAACCCCCAGATACGCAGTATTTT. This translates into CASSPGQPPDTQYF.

In DNA form, the CDR3 reads TGCGCCAGCAGCTTAGTCGTAGCGGGGCAAGAGACCCAGTACTTC. Its translation is CASSLVVAGQETQYF. V gene TRBV5-1 combines with J gene TRBJ2-5, with 8 positions matching TRBD2. The CDR3 loop spans 15 amino acids. Unmatched junction bases numbered 5, after V lost 2 bases and J lost 2 bases. Germline lookup yields CDR1 SGHRS and CDR2 YFSETQ. The variable domain in full, completed from reference TRBV5-1 and TRBJ2-5, reads KAGVTQTPRYLIKTRGQQVTLSCSPISGHRSVSWYQQTPGQGLQFLFEYFSETQRNKGNFPGRFSGRQFSNSRSEMNVSTLELGDSALYLCASSLVVAGQETQYFGPGTRLLVL.

The CDR3 spells CASSYSGTGNSPLHF. The CDR3 DNA reads as TGTGCCAGCAGTTACTCGGGGACAGGGAATTCACCCCTCCACTTT. The V gene is TRBV6-6, the J gene TRBJ1-6; 9 bases align to TRBD1. Germline CDR1 reads MNHNY; CDR2 reads SVGAGI (reference sequence). With V trimmed by 0 bases and J by 7 bases, 1 base remained unmatched. The CDR3 is made up of 15 amino acids.

The chain joins TRBV7-2 to TRBJ1-2; 7 nucleotides agree with TRBD1. V was clipped by 7 bases and J by 2 bases; unmatched bases: 10. CDR3 length: 15 residues. Germline V gene data show CDR1 as SGHTA and CDR2 as FQGNSA. CDR3 sequence (DNA): TGTGCCAGCACCCTGGGGGACAGACGAAACTATGGCTACACCTTC. Residues: CASTLGDRRNYGYTF.